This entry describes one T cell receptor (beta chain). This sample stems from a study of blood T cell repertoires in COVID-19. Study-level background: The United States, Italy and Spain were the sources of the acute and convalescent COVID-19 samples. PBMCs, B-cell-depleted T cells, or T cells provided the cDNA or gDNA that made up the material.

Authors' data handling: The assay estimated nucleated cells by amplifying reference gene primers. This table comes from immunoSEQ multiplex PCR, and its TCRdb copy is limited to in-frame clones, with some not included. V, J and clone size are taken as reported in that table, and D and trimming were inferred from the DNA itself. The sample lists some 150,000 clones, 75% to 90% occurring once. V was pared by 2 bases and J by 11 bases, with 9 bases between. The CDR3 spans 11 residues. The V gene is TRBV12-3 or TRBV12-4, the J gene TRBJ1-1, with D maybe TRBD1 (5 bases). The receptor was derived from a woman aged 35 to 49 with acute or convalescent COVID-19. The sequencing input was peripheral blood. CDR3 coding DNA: TGTGCCAGCAGTTTAAAGGGGAAGGCTTTCTTT. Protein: CASSLKGKAFF.